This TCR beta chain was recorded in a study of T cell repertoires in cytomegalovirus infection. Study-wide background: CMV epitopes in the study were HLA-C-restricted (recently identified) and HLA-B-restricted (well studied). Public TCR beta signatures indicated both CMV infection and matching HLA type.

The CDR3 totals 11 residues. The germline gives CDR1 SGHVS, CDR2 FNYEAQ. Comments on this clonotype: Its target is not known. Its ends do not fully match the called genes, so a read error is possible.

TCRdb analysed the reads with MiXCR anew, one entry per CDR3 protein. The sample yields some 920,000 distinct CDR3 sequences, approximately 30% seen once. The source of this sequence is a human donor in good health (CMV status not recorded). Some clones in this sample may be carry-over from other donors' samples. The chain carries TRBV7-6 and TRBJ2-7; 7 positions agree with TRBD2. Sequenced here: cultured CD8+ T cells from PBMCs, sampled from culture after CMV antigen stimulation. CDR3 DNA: TGTGTCAGCAGCTCCGGGGACTACCAGTACTTC. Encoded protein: CVSSSGDYQYF.